A selection of T cell receptor beta chains follows, all from one sample in a study of blood T cell repertoires in COVID-19. TCRdb keeps only in-frame clones here, not all; method: immunoSEQ multiplex PCR. The data show 350,000 to 450,000 clones, roughly 90% seen once. The specimen sequenced was PBMCs or T cells enriched from blood (not recorded which). The receptor set was obtained from a woman between 25 and 40 years old who had recovered from COVID-19. CDR3s include the opening cysteine and the closing phenylalanine or tryptophan. The D gene is left open where the match is weak. Size values are once, few and many counts, or a class for expanded clones, and some rows have none.

few	TRBV2	TRBJ2-1	.	CASSVGKAANEQFF	TGTGCCAGCAGTGTGGGCAAAGCGGCCAATGAGCAGTTCTTC
.	TRBV28	TRBJ1-1	TRBD1	CASSFPGQMNTEAFF	TGTGCCAGCAGTTTTCCGGGACAGATGAACACTGAAGCTTTCTTT
.	TRBV27	TRBJ1-2	TRBD1	CASSLMGRGRDNYGYTF	TGTGCCAGCAGTTTAATGGGCAGGGGGCGAGATAACTATGGCTACACCTTC
.	TRBV28	TRBJ2-5	.	CASSLSDPGAYETQYF	TGTGCCAGCAGTCTCTCCGACCCGGGAGCATATGAGACCCAGTACTTC
.	TRBV5-8	TRBJ1-1	.	CASSPDQGSDTEAFF	TGTGCCAGCAGCCCGGATCAAGGAAGCGACACTGAAGCTTTCTTT
once	TRBV7-9	TRBJ2-1	TRBD2	CASSLKLDLAGGDEQFF	TGTGCCAGCAGCTTAAAGCTTGACCTAGCGGGAGGTGATGAGCAGTTCTTC
.	TRBV14	TRBJ2-1	.	CASSHRRRTRGNEQFF	TGTGCCAGCAGCCATCGTAGGAGGACCCGGGGGAATGAGCAGTTCTTC
.	TRBV3-1/TRBV3-2	TRBJ1-1	.	CASSPTGTNTEAFF	TGTGCCAGCAGCCCCACAGGGACGAACACTGAAGCTTTCTTT
.	TRBV28	TRBJ1-2	.	CASMQGVAHGYTF	TGTGCCAGCATGCAAGGGGTGGCACATGGCTACACCTTC
.	TRBV27	TRBJ1-1	.	CASSLREQTEAFF	TGTGCCAGCAGTTTACGGGAACAGACTGAAGCTTTCTTT
.	TRBV7-2	TRBJ2-4	.	CASSLGVALAKNIQYF	TGTGCCAGCAGCTTAGGGGTAGCCCTAGCCAAAAACATTCAGTACTTC